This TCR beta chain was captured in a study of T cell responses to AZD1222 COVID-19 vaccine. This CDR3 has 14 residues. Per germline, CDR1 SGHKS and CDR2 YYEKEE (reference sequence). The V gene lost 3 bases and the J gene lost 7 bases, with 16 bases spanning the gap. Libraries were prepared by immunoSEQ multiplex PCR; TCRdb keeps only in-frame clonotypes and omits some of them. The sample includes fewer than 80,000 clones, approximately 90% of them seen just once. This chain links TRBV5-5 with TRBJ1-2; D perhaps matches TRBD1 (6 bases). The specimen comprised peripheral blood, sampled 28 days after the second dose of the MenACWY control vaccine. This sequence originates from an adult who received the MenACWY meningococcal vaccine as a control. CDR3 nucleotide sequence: TGTGCCAGCAGCTCTGGGACGGCGACAGGTGGCTACACCTTC. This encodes CASSSGTATGGYTF.